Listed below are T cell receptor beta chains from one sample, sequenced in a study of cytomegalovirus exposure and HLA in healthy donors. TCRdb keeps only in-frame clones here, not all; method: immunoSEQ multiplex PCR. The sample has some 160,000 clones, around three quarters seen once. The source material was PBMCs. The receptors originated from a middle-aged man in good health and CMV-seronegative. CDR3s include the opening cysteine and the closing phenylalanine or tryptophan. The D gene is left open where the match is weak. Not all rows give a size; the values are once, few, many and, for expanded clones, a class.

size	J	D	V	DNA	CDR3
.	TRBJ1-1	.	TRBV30	TGTGCCTGGAGTGTACAAAAAACGAACACTGAAGCTTTCTTT	CAWSVQKTNTEAFF
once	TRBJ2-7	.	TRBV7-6	TGTGCCAGCAGCTGGACAGGGAGGGACTCCGAGCAGTACTTC	CASSWTGRDSEQYF
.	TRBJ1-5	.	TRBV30	TGTGCCTGGAGTGTATACAGCCGGCCTGGGCCCCAGCATTTT	CAWSVYSRPGPQHF
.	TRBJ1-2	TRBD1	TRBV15	TGTGCCACCAGCAGAGATTATCGGGGACCGGGACAGGGAGGCTACACCTTC	CATSRDYRGPGQGGYTF
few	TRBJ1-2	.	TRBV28	TGTGCCAGCAGTTTTGGCGCGGGAGGTGGCGGCTACACCTTC	CASSFGAGGGGYTF
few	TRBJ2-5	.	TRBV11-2	TGTGCCAGCAGCCCGAGCCAAGAGACCCAGTACTTC	CASSPSQETQYF
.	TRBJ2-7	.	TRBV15	TGTGCCACCAGCAGGGACGCAGGGAAAGGATACGAGCAGTACTTC	CATSRDAGKGYEQYF
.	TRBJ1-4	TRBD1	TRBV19	TGTGCCAGTAGTATAAACAGGGGGCTCGGTGAAAAACTGTTTTTT	CASSINRGLGEKLFF
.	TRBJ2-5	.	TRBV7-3	TGTGCCAGCAGCTTAGGCCAGCGGGAGACCCAGTACTTC	CASSLGQRETQYF
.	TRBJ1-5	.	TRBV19	TGTGCCAGTAGTTCCTTGGGGGGGACCAATCAGCCCCAGCATTTT	CASSSLGGTNQPQHF
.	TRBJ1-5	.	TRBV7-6	TGTGCCAGCAGCTCAACGACAGGCCCTAATCAGCCCCAGCATTTT	CASSSTTGPNQPQHF
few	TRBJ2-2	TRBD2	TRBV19	TGTGCCAGTAGTATGGGACTAGCGGGAGGTGTAAGGGAGCTGTTTTTT	CASSMGLAGGVRELFF
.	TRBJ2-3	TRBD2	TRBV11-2	TGTGCCAGCAGCTTAGGCCTAGCGGGAGTAGCAGATACGCAGTATTTT	CASSLGLAGVADTQYF
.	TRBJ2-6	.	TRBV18	TGTGCCAGCTCACCACCCAGGACCTTAGCCTCTGGGGCCAACGGCCTGACTTTC	CASSPPRTLASGANGLTF
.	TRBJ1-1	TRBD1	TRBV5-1	TGCGCCAGCAGCTTGTCCAGGGGGACGGAGGCTTTCTTT	CASSLSRGTEAFF
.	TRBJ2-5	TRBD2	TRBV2	TGTGCCAGCAGTGACGTCTTAGCGGGAGAGACCCAGTACTTC	CASSDVLAGETQYF
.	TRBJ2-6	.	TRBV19	TGTGCCAGTAGTATCTCTGGGGCCAACGGCCTGACTTTC	CASSISGANGLTF
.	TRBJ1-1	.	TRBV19	TGTGCCAGTAGTATGTTCTCGAGGAGTCTGAACACTGAAGCTTTCTTT	CASSMFSRSLNTEAFF
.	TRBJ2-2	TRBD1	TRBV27	TGTGCCAGCAGTTTATCTAGGGGACAGGCCTCTACCGGGGAGCTGTTTTTT	CASSLSRGQASTGELFF
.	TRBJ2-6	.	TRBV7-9	TGTGCCAGCAGCTCCCCATCTGGGGCCAACGGCCTGACTTTC	CASSSPSGANGLTF
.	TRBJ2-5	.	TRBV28	TGTGCCAGCAGTTGGGCTCAAGAGACCCAGTACTTC	CASSWAQETQYF
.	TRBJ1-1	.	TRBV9	TGTGCCAGCTCAAGTTACGAAGGGGCCTACGAAGCTTTCTTT	CASSSYEGAYEAFF
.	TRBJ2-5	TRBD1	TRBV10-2	TGCGCCAGCAGTGAGGGACAGGGTCAAGAGACCCAGTACTTC	CASSEGQGQETQYF
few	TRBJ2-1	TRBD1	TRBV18	TGTGCCAGCTCACCCTCAACCGGGACAGGGGGCAATGAGCAGTTCTTC	CASSPSTGTGGNEQFF
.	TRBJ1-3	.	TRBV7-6	TGTGCCAGCAGCTTTCTTTTCTCGGGGGACTCTGGAAACACCATATATTTT	CASSFLFSGDSGNTIYF
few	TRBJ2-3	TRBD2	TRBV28	TGTGCCAGCAGTAGCGGGAGGGTCACAGATACGCAGTATTTT	CASSSGRVTDTQYF
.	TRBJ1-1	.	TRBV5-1	TGCGCCAGCAGCTTGGCCGTGGGCGAAAGGAACACTGAAGCTTTCTTT	CASSLAVGERNTEAFF
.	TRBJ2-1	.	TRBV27	TGTGCCAGCAGTCTAGCGTCCTACAATGAGCAGTTCTTC	CASSLASYNEQFF
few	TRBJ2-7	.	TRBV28	TGTGCCAGCACCCTGACAGGTGCAAGGTCCTACGAGCAGTACTTC	CASTLTGARSYEQYF
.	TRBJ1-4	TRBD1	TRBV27	TGTGCCAGCAGTTCACGAGACAGGGATGAAAAACTGTTTTTT	CASSSRDRDEKLFF
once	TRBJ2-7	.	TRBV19	TGTGCCAGTAGTATCCAGGACACCTTCTCCTACGAGCAGTACTTC	CASSIQDTFSYEQYF